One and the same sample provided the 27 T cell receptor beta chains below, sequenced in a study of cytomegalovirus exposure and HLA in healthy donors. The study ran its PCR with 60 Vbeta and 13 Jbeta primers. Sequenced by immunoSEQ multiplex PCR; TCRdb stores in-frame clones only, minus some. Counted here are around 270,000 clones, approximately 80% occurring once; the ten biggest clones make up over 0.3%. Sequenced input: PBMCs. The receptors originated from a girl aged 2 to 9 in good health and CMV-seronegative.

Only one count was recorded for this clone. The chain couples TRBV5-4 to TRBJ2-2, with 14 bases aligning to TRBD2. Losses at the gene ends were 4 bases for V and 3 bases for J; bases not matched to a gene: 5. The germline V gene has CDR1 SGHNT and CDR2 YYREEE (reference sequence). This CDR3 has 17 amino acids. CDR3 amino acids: CASSRGLAGVDTGELFF. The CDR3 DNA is TGTGCCAGCAGCAGGGGACTAGCGGGAGTTGACACCGGGGAGCTGTTTTTT.

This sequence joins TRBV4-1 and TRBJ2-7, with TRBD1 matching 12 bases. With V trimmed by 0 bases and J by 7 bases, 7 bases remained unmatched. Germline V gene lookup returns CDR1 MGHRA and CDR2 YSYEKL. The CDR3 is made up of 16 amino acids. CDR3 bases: TGCGCCAGCAGCCAAGACTGGGACAGGGGGCTCAAAGAGCAGTACTTC. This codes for CASSQDWDRGLKEQYF.

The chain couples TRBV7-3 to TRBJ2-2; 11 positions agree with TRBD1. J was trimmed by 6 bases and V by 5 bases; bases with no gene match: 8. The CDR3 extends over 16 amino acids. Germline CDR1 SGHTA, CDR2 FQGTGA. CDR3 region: CASSIRTGQGAGELFF. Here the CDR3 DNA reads TGTGCCAGCAGCATCAGGACGGGACAGGGGGCCGGGGAGCTGTTTTTT.

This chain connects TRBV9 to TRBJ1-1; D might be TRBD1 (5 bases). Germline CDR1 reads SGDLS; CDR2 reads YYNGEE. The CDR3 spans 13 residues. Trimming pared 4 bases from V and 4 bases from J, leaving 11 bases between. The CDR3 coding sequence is TGTGCCAGCAGCAGTAAAGGGGCCACTGAAGCTTTCTTT. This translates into CASSSKGATEAFF.

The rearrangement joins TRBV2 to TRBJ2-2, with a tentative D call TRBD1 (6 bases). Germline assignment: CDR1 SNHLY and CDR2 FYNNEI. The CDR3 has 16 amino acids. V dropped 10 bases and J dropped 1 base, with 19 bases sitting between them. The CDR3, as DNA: TGTGCCACCCTAGGCAGGGGCCGAAGGAACACCGGGGAGCTGTTTTTT. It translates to CATLGRGRRNTGELFF.

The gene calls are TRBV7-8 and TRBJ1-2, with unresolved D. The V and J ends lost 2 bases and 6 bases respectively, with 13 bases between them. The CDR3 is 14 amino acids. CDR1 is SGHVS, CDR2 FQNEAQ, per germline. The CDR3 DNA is TGTGCCAGCAGCTTATCCTGGAGAATCCATGGCTACACCTTC. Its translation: CASSLSWRIHGYTF.

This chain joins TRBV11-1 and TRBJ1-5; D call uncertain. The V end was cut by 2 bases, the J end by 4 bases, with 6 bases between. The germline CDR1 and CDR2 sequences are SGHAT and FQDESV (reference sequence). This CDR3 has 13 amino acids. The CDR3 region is CASSLTGNQPQHF. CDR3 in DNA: TGTGCCAGCAGCTTAACGGGAAATCAGCCCCAGCATTTT. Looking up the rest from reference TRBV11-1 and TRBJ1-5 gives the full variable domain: EAEVAQSPRYKITEKSQAVAFWCDPISGHATLYWYRQILGQGPELLVQFQDESVVDDSQLPKDRFSAERLKGVDSTLKIQPAELGDSAMYLCASSLTGNQPQHFGDGTRLSIL.

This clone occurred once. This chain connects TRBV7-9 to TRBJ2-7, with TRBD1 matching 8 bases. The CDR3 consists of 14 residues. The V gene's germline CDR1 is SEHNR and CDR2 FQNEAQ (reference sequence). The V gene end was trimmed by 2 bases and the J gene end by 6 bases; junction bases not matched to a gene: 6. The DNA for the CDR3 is TGTGCCAGCAGCTTATGGACAGGGTCGGGCGAGCAGTACTTC. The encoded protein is CASSLWTGSGEQYF.

The CDR3 loop is CSARLDRAAFF. The CDR3 DNA follows: TGCAGTGCTAGGTTGGACAGGGCAGCTTTCTTT. This chain joins TRBV20-1 and TRBJ1-1; 8 bases fit TRBD1. V lost 3 bases, J lost 10 bases, and 4 bases stayed unmatched. Germline V CDR1 and CDR2: DFQATT, SNEGSKA (reference sequence). The length of the CDR3 is 11 residues.

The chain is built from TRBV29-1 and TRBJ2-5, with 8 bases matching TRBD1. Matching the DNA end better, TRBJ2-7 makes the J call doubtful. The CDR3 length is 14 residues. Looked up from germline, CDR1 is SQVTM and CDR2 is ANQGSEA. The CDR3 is CSVARDRGLLEQYF. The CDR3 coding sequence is TGCAGCGTTGCCCGAGACAGGGGACTTCTCGAGCAGTACTTC.

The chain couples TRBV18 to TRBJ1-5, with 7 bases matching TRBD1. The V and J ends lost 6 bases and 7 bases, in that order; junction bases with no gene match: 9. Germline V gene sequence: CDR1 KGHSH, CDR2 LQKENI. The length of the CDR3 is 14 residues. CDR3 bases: TGTGCCAGCTCTCCAGGGGGGGGAAGCCAGCCCCAGCATTTT. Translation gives CASSPGGGSQPQHF.

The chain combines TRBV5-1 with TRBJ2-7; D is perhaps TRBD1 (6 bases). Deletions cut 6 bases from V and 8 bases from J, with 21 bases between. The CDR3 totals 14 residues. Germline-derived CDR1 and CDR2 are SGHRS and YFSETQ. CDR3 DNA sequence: TGCGCCAGCATGGAAGAGACAGGTGTTTATCAGCAGTACTTC. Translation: CASMEETGVYQQYF. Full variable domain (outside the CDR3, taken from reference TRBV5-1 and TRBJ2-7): KAGVTQTPRYLIKTRGQQVTLSCSPISGHRSVSWYQQTPGQGLQFLFEYFSETQRNKGNFPGRFSGRQFSNSRSEMNVSTLELGDSALYLCASMEETGVYQQYFGPGTRLTVT.

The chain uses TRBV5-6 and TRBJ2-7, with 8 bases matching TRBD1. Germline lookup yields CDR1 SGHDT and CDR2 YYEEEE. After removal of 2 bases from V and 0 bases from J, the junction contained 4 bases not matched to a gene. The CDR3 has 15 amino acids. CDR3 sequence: CASSFPTGDSYEQYF. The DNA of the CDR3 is TGTGCCAGCAGCTTCCCGACAGGGGACTCCTACGAGCAGTACTTC.

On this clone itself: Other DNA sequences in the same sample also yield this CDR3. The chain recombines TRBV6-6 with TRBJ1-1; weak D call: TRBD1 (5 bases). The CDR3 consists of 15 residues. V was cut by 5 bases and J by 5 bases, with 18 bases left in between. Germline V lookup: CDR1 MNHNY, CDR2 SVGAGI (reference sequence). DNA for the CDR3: TGTGCCAGCAGTCTCCGTAGGAGGGGCGAGACTGAAGCTTTCTTT. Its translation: CASSLRRRGETEAFF.

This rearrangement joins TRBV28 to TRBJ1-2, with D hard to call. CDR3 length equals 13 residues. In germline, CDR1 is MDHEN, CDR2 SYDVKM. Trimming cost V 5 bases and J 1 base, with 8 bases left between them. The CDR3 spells CASSTQFNYGYTF. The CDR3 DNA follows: TGTGCCAGCAGTACACAGTTTAACTATGGCTACACCTTC.

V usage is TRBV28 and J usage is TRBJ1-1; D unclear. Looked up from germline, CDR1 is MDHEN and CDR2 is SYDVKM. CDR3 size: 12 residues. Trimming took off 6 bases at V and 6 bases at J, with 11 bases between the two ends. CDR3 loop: CASSARAAEAFF. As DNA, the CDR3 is TGTGCCAGCAGCGCAAGAGCCGCTGAAGCTTTCTTT.

The CDR3 spells CASSQQLAGPDTQYF. The DNA of the CDR3 is TGTGCCAGCAGCCAGCAACTAGCGGGCCCAGATACGCAGTATTTT. This chain uses TRBV14 with TRBJ2-3, with 9 positions matching TRBD2. This CDR3 has 15 residues. V gave up 3 bases and J gave up 4 bases; unmatched junction bases: 5. The germline gives CDR1 SGHDN, CDR2 FVKESK.

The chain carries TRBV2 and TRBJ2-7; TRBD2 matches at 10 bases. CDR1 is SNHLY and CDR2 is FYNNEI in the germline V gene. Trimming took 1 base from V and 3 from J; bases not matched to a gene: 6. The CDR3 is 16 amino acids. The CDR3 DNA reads TGTGCCAGCAGTGAAGATAGCGGGGGGACCTACTACGAGCAGTACTTC. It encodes CASSEDSGGTYYEQYF.

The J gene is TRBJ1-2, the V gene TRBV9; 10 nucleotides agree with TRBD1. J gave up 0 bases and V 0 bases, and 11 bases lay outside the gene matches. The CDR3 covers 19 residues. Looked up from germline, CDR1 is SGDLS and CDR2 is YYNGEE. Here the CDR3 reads CASSVEPRTGGRPNYGYTF. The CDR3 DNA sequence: TGTGCCAGCAGCGTAGAGCCGAGGACAGGGGGGCGGCCTAACTATGGCTACACCTTC.

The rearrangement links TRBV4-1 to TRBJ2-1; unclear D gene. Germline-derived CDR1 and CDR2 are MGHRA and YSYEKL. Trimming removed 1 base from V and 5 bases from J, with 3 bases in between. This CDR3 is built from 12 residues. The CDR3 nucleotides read TGCGCCAGCAGCCAAGTCAACAATGAGCAGTTCTTC. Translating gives CASSQVNNEQFF.

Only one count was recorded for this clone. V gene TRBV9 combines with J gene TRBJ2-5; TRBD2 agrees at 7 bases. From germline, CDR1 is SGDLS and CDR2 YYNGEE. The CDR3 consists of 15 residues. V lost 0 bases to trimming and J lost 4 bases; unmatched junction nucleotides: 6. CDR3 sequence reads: CASSVGLGGVETQYF. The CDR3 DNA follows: TGTGCCAGCAGCGTAGGCCTGGGAGGGGTAGAGACCCAGTACTTC.

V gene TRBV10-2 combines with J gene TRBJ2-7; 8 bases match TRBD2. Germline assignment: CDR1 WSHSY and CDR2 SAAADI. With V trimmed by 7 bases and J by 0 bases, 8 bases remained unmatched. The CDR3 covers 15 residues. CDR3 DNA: TGCGCCAGCACGAGAAGCGGGAGCCGCTCCTACGAGCAGTACTTC. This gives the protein CASTRSGSRSYEQYF.

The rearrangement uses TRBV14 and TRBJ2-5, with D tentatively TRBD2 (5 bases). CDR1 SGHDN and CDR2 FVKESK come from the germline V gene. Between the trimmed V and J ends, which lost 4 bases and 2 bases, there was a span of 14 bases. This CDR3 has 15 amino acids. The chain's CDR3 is CASSLSLRRQETQYF. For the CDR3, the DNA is TGTGCCAGCAGCCTTTCGCTTCGGAGGCAAGAGACCCAGTACTTC. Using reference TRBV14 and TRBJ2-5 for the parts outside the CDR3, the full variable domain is EAGVTQFPSHSVIEKGQTVTLRCDPISGHDNLYWYRRVMGKEIKFLLHFVKESKQDESGMPNNRFLAERTGGTYSTLKVQPAELEDSGVYFCASSLSLRRQETQYFGPGTRLLVL.

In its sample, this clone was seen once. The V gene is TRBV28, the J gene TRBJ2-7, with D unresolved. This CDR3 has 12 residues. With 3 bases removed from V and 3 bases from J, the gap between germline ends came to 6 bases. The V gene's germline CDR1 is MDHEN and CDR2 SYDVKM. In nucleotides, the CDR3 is TGTGCCAGCAGTTTCTCACACTACGAGCAGTACTTC. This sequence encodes CASSFSHYEQYF.

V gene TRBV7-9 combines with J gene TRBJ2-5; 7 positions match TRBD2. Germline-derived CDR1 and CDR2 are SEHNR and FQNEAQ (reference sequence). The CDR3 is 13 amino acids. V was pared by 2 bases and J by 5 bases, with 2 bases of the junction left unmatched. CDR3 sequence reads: CASSLWGGETQYF. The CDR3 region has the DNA TGTGCCAGCAGCTTATGGGGAGGGGAGACCCAGTACTTC. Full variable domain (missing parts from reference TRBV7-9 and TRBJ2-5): DTGVSQNPRHKITKRGQNVTFRCDPISEHNRLYWYRQTLGQGPEFLTYFQNEAQLEKSRLLSDRFSAERPKGSFSTLEIQRTEQGDSAMYLCASSLWGGETQYFGPGTRLLVL.

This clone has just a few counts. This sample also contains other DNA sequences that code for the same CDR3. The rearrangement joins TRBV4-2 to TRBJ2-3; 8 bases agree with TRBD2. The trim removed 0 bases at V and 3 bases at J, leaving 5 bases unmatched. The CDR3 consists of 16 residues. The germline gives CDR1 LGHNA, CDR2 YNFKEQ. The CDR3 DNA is TGTGCCAGCAGCCAAGATCTCGCGGGAGGTACAGATACGCAGTATTTT. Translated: CASSQDLAGGTDTQYF.

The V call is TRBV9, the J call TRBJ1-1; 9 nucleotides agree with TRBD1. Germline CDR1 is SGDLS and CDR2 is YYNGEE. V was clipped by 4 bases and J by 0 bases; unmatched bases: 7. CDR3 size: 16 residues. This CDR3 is CASSFGQGPLNTEAFF. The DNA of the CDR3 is TGTGCCAGCAGCTTCGGACAGGGGCCCTTGAACACTGAAGCTTTCTTT. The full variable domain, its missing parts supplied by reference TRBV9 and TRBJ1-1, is DSGVTQTPKHLITATGQRVTLRCSPRSGDLSVYWYQQSLDQGLQFLIQYYNGEERAKGNILERFSAQQFPDLHSELNLSSLELGDSALYFCASSFGQGPLNTEAFFGQGTRLTVV.